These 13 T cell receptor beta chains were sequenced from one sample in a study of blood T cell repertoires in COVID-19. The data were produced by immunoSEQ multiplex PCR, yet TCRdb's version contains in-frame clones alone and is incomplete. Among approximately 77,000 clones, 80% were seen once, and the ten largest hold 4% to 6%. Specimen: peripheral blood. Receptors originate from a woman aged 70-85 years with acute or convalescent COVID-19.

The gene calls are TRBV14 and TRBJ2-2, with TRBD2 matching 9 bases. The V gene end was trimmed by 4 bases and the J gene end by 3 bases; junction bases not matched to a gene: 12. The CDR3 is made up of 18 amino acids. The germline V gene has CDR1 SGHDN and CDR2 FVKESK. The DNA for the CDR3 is TGTGCCAGCAGCCCTCTTAGACAGCGGGGGGAAGACACCGGGGAGCTGTTTTTT. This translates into CASSPLRQRGEDTGELFF.

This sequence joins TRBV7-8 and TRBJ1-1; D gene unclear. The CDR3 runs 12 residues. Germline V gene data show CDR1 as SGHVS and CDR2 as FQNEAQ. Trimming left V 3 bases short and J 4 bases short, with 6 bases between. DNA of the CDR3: TGTGCCAGCAGCTTCCCGGGCACTGAAGCTTTCTTT. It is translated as CASSFPGTEAFF.

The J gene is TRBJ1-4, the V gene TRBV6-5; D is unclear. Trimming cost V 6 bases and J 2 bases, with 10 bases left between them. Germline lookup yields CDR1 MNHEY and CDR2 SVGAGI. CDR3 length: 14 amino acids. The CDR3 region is CASRGVPTNEKLFF. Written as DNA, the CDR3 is TGTGCCAGCAGGGGAGTCCCCACTAATGAAAAACTGTTTTTT.

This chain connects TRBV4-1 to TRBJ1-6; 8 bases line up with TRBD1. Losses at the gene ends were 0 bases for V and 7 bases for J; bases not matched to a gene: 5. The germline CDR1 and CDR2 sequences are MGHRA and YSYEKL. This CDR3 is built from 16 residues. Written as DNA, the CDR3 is TGCGCCAGCAGCCAAGAGCCGGGACAGGTAAATTCACCCCTCCACTTT. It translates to CASSQEPGQVNSPLHF.

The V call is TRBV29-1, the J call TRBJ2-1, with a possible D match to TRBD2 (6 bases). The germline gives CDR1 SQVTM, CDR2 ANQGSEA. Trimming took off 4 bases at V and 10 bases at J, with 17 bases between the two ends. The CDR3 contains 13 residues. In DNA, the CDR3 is TGCAGCGTTGGGTTTCTAGCGTTGGGGGAGCAGTTCTTC. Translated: CSVGFLALGEQFF.

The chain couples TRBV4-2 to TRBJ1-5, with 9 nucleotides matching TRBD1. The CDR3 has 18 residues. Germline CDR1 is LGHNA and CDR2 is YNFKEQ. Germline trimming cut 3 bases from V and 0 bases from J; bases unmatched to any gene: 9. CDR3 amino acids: CASSHLGQGHYSNQPQHF. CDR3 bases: TGTGCCAGCAGCCACCTCGGACAGGGGCACTATAGCAATCAGCCCCAGCATTTT.

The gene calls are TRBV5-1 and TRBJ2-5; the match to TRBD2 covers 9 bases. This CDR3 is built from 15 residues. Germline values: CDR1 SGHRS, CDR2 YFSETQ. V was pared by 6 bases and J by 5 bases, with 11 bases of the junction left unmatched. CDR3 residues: CASTFAGGPRETQYF. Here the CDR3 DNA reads TGCGCCAGCACCTTTGCGGGGGGGCCCCGGGAGACCCAGTACTTC.

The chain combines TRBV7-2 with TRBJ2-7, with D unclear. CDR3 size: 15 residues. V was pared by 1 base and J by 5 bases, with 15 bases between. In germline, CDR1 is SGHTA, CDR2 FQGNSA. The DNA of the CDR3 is TGTGCCAGCAGCTTAGTTAGCTCCCTCCGCAACGAGCAGTACTTC. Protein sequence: CASSLVSSLRNEQYF.

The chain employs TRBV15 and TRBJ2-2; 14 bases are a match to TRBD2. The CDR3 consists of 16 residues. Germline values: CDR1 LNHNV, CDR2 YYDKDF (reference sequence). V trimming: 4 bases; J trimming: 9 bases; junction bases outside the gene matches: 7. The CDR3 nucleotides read TGTGCCACCAGCATGACTAGCGGGGGGGCGGTCAGGGAGCTGTTTTTT. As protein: CATSMTSGGAVRELFF.

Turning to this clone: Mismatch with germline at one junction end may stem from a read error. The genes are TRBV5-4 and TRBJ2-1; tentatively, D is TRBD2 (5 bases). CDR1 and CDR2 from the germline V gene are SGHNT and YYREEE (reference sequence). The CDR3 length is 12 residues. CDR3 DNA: TGTGCCAGCAGGTTGGAAGGGAGTGAGCAGTTCTTC. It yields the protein CASRLEGSEQFF.

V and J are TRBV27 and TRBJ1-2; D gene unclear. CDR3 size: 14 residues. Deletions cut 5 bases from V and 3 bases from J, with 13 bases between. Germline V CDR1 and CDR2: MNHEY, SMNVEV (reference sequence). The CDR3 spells CASSPLGRDYGYTF. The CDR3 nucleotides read TGTGCCAGCAGTCCTCTGGGGAGGGACTATGGCTACACCTTC.

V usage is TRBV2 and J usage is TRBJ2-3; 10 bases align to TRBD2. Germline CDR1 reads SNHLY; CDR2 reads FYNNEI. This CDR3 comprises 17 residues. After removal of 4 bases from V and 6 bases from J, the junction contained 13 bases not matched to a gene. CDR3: CASSVSTAGGPRDTQYF. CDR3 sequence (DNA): TGTGCCAGCAGTGTCTCGACAGCGGGGGGGCCGAGGGATACGCAGTATTTT. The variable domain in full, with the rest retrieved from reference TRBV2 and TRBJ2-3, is EPEVTQTPSHQVTQMGQEVILRCVPISNHLYFYWYRQILGQKVEFLVSFYNNEISEKSEIFDDQFSVERPDGSNFTLKIRSTKLEDSAMYFCASSVSTAGGPRDTQYFGPGTRLTVL.

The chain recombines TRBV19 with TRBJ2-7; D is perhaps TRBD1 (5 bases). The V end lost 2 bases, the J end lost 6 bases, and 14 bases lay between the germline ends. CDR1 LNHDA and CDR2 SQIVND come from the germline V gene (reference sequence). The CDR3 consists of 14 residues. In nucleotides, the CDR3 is TGTGCCAGTAGTATAATGAGTGGGGCTTCCGAGCAGTACTTC. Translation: CASSIMSGASEQYF.